The 10 T cell receptor beta chains below come from one sample, sequenced in a study of T cell changes during pregnancy in multiple sclerosis. Data came from immunoSEQ multiplex PCR; TCRdb stores just in-frame clones and leaves some out. The table shows 40,000 to 45,000 clones, with 75% to 95% occurring only once. Sample: CD4+ T cells from peripheral blood mononuclear cells, taken before pregnancy. These TCRs come from a female donor with multiple sclerosis, enrolled in a pregnancy study.

The chain has TRBV5-5 and TRBJ2-7; 7 nucleotides align to TRBD1. Losses at the gene ends were 4 bases for V and 6 bases for J; bases not matched to a gene: 10. The germline V gene has CDR1 SGHKS and CDR2 YYEKEE (reference sequence). This CDR3 region has 14 residues. CDR3 in amino acids: CASSPMTGLGEQYF. Here the CDR3 DNA reads TGTGCCAGCAGCCCAATGACAGGGTTGGGCGAGCAGTACTTC. The full variable domain, with the rest looked up from reference TRBV5-5 and TRBJ2-7, is DAGVTQSPTHLIKTRGQQVTLRCSPISGHKSVSWYQQVLGQGPQFIFQYYEKEERGRGNFPDRFSARQFPNYSSELNVNALLLGDSALYLCASSPMTGLGEQYFGPGTRLTVT.

The chain couples TRBV11-2 to TRBJ2-7; TRBD2 agrees at 12 bases. J lost 3 bases, V lost 6 bases, and 3 bases had no gene match. Germline CDR1 reads SGHAT; CDR2 reads FQNNGV. CDR3 size: 14 residues. CDR3: CASSRTSGIYEQYF. The CDR3 DNA reads as TGTGCCAGCAGTCGGACTAGCGGGATCTACGAGCAGTACTTC.

The chain combines TRBV19 with TRBJ2-4; weak D call: TRBD1 (6 bases). V lost 8 bases to trimming and J lost 4 bases, with 12 bases between them. The CDR3 totals 13 residues. Germline-derived CDR1 and CDR2 are LNHDA and SQIVND (reference sequence). The CDR3 spells CASQQGTKNIQYF. Here the CDR3 DNA reads TGTGCCAGTCAACAGGGAACTAAAAACATTCAGTACTTC. The full variable domain, its missing parts supplied by reference TRBV19 and TRBJ2-4, is DGGITQSPKYLFRKEGQNVTLSCEQNLNHDAMYWYRQDPGQGLRLIYYSQIVNDFQKGDIAEGYSVSREKKESFPLTVTSAQKNPTAFYLCASQQGTKNIQYFGAGTRLSVL.

The chain carries TRBV7-9 and TRBJ2-7, with 10 positions matching TRBD1. This CDR3 region has 16 residues. The germline V gene has CDR1 SEHNR and CDR2 FQNEAQ (reference sequence). V was pared by 3 bases and J by 4 bases, with 9 bases of the junction left unmatched. As DNA, the CDR3 is TGTGCCAGCAGCTTGACGGACAGGGGGATTAAATACGAGCAGTACTTC. Translation gives CASSLTDRGIKYEQYF.

The chain recombines TRBV6-6 with TRBJ1-5; 8 bases align to TRBD1. Germline V lookup: CDR1 MNHNY, CDR2 SVGAGI (reference sequence). Trimming at V came to 4 bases and at J to 6 bases, leaving 11 bases not matched to a gene. This CDR3 is 16 amino acids long. CDR3 protein: CASSWADRERGQPQHF. The CDR3 nucleotides are TGTGCCAGCAGTTGGGCGGACAGGGAGCGGGGTCAGCCCCAGCATTTT.

The V call is TRBV5-1, the J call TRBJ1-5; D remains unclear. Per germline, CDR1 SGHRS and CDR2 YFSETQ. This CDR3 is 15 amino acids long. Trimming took off 2 bases at V and 0 bases at J, with 9 bases between the two ends. CDR3 loop: CASSLISGSNQPQHF. CDR3 DNA: TGCGCCAGCAGCTTAATTTCGGGTAGCAATCAGCCCCAGCATTTT. The entire variable domain, with the rest obtained from reference TRBV5-1 and TRBJ1-5, is as follows: KAGVTQTPRYLIKTRGQQVTLSCSPISGHRSVSWYQQTPGQGLQFLFEYFSETQRNKGNFPGRFSGRQFSNSRSEMNVSTLELGDSALYLCASSLISGSNQPQHFGDGTRLSIL.

This chain connects TRBV6-1 to TRBJ2-7; 8 bases align to TRBD1. Per germline, CDR1 MNHNS and CDR2 SASEGT. The CDR3 is 13 residues long. V trimming: 4 bases; J trimming: 5 bases; junction bases outside the gene matches: 4. DNA of the CDR3: TGTGCCAGCAGTGGAGACAGGGGTCACGAGCAGTACTTC. Amino acids: CASSGDRGHEQYF.

J is TRBJ2-1 and V is TRBV18; possible D gene TRBD1, 6 bases. Per germline, CDR1 KGHSH and CDR2 LQKENI. V was shortened by 3 bases and J by 6 bases, with 12 bases between the two germline ends. The CDR3 length is 14 residues. Written as DNA, the CDR3 is TGTGCCAGCTCACCGTCCGACAGGCGCAATGAGCAGTTCTTC. This encodes CASSPSDRRNEQFF.

The chain couples TRBV7-2 to TRBJ1-1, with D tentatively TRBD1 (6 bases). Between the trimmed V and J ends, which lost 7 bases and 9 bases, there was a span of 15 bases. The CDR3 runs 12 residues. Germline V gene lookup returns CDR1 SGHTA and CDR2 FQGNSA. CDR3 in amino acids: CASNPGGAKAFF. For the CDR3, the DNA is TGTGCCAGCAATCCCGGGGGGGCGAAAGCTTTCTTT.

This sequence joins TRBV11-3 and TRBJ2-1; D is possibly TRBD1 (6 bases). V was pared by 2 bases and J by 3 bases, with 14 bases between. CDR1 is SGHNT and CDR2 is YENEEA in the germline V gene. The CDR3 has 16 residues. CDR3 nucleotides: TGTGCCAGCAGCTTACGGGCAGGGGATATCTACAATGAGCAGTTCTTC. Amino acids: CASSLRAGDIYNEQFF.